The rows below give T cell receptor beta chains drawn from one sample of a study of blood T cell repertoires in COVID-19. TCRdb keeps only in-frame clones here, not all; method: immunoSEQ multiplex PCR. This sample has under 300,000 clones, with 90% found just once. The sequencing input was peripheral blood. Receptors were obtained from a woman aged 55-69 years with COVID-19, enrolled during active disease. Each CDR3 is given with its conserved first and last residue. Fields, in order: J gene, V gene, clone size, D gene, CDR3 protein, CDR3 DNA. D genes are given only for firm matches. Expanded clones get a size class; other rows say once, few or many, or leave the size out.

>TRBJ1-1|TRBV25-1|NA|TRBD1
CASSGWDRGRTEAFF
TGTGCCAGCAGTGGGTGGGACAGGGGGCGAACTGAAGCTTTCTTT
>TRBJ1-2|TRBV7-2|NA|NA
CASSLGSHPPYGYTF
TGTGCCAGCAGCTTAGGGAGTCACCCCCCTTATGGCTACACCTTC
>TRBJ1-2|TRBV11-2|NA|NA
CASSLEGGSNYGYTF
TGTGCCAGCAGCTTAGAGGGGGGGAGTAACTATGGCTACACCTTC
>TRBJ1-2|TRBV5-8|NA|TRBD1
CASSLVGTGGLGYGYTF
TGTGCCAGCAGCTTGGTCGGGACAGGGGGCCTTGGGTATGGCTACACCTTC
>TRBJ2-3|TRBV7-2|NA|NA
CASSLAPSLTDTQYF
TGTGCCAGCAGCTTAGCGCCTAGCCTCACAGATACGCAGTATTTT
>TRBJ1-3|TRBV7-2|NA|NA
CASSADSYSGNTIYF
TGTGCCAGCAGCGCGGACAGTTACTCTGGAAACACCATATATTTT
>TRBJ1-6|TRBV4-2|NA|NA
CASSHRDNYNSPLHF
TGTGCCAGCAGCCACCGGGACAACTATAATTCACCCCTCCACTTT
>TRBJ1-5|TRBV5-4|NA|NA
CASSWGGAGFGNQPQHF
TGTGCCAGCAGCTGGGGCGGGGCAGGGTTTGGCAATCAGCCCCAGCATTTT
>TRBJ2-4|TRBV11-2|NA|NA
CASSPNAAFRVSKNIQYF
TGTGCCAGCAGCCCCAACGCCGCGTTCAGGGTCTCCAAAAACATTCAGTACTTC
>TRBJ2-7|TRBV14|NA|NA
CASSRYRASYEQYF
TGTGCCAGCAGTCGTTACAGGGCCTCCTACGAGCAGTACTTC
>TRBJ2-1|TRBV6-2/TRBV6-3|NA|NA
CASSYSSSTNSWRSYNEQFF
TGTGCCAGCAGTTACTCGAGTAGTACTAACTCATGGAGGTCCTACAATGAGCAGTTCTTC
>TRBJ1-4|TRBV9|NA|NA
CASSVGAATNEKLFF
TGTGCCAGCAGCGTAGGAGCCGCAACTAATGAAAAACTGTTTTTT
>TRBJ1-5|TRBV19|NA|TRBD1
CASSKGTGRNQPQHF
TGTGCCAGTAGTAAGGGGACAGGGAGAAATCAGCCCCAGCATTTT
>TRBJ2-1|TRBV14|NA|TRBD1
CASSRSTGYNEQFF
TGTGCCAGCAGCCGATCGACAGGGTACAATGAGCAGTTCTTC
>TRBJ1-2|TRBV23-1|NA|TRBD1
CASSQILPTSQGDYGYTF
TGCGCCAGCAGTCAAATTCTCCCCACATCACAGGGGGACTATGGCTACACCTTC
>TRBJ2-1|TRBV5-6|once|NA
CASSLALVGVDEQFF
TGTGCCAGCAGCTTGGCCCTTGTAGGAGTGGATGAGCAGTTCTTC
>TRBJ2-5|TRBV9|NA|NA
CASSVDRGSGETQYF
TGTGCCAGCAGCGTAGACCGGGGTTCCGGGGAGACCCAGTACTTC
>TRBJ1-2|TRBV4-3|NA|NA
CASSQNRDTYGYTF
TGCGCCAGCAGCCAGAACCGGGACACATATGGCTACACCTTC
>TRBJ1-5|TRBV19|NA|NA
CASSQGQSNQPQHF
TGTGCCAGTAGTCAGGGGCAGTCTAATCAGCCCCAGCATTTT
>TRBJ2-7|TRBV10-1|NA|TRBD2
CARAPWSGGRNYEQYF
TGCGCCAGGGCTCCCTGGAGCGGGGGCCGAAACTACGAGCAGTACTTC
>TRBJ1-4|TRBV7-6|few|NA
CASSLAPAGLGEKLFF
TGTGCCAGCAGCTTAGCGCCGGCAGGGTTAGGTGAAAAACTGTTTTTT
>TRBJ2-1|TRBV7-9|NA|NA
CASSFPGVSSYNEQFF
TGTGCCAGCAGCTTTCCCGGGGTGTCTAGCTACAATGAGCAGTTCTTC
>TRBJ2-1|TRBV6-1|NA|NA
CASSEEVAGRDNEQFF
TGTGCCAGCAGTGAAGAGGTCGCCGGCAGGGATAATGAGCAGTTCTTC
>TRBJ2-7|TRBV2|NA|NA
CASSGDWGTYEQYF
TGTGCCAGCAGTGGGGACTGGGGAACTTACGAGCAGTACTTC
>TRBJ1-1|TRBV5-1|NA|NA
CASSLEGVWYATEAFF
TGCGCCAGCAGCTTGGAGGGGGTTTGGTATGCGACTGAAGCTTTCTTT
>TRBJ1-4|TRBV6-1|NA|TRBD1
CASSEGRGQGNEKLFF
TGTGCCAGCAGTGAAGGCAGGGGACAGGGTAATGAAAAACTGTTTTTT
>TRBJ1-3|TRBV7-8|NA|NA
CASSLEGGQSSGNTIYF
TGTGCCAGCAGCTTAGAAGGCGGACAGAGCTCTGGAAACACCATATATTTT
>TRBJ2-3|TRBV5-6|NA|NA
CASSFGVTSTDTQYF
TGTGCCAGCAGCTTCGGAGTGACTAGCACAGATACGCAGTATTTT
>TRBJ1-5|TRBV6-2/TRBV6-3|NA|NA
CASCRGRRSGNQPQHF
TGTGCCAGCTGCCGGGGGCGAAGGAGTGGCAATCAGCCCCAGCATTTT
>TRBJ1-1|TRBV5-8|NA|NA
CASTLSSGAGTEAFF
TGTGCCAGCACCCTTTCGTCAGGGGCAGGCACTGAAGCTTTCTTT
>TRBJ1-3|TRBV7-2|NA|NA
CASSSRQVLGNTIYF
TGTGCCAGCAGCTCAAGACAGGTCTTGGGAAACACCATATATTTT
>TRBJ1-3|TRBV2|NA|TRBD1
CASRRQGTGNTIYF
TGTGCCAGCAGGCGACAGGGGACTGGAAACACCATATATTTT
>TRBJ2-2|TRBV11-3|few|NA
CASSFGTNTGELFF
TGTGCCAGCAGCTTCGGGACAAACACCGGGGAGCTGTTTTTT
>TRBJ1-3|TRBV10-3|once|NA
CAISQEVGLRNSGNTIYF
TGTGCCATCAGTCAAGAGGTGGGGCTGCGGAACTCTGGAAACACCATATATTTT
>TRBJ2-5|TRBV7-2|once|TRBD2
CASSFGTSETQYF
TGTGCCAGCAGCTTCGGGACTAGCGAGACCCAGTACTTC
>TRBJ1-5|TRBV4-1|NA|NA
CASSQDRSEGQPQHF
TGCGCCAGCAGCCAAGACCGGTCTGAGGGACAGCCCCAGCATTTT
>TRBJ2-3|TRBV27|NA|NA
CASSRGDRFTDTQYF
TGTGCCAGCAGCAGGGGGGACAGATTCACAGATACGCAGTATTTT
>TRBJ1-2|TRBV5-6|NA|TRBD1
CASSLVGTDYGYTF
TGTGCCAGCAGCTTGGTAGGGACAGACTATGGCTACACCTTC
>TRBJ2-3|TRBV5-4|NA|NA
CASSLRTTDTDTQYF
TGTGCCAGCAGCTTGCGGACTACAGACACAGATACGCAGTATTTT
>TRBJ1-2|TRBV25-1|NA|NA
CASSEGEIYGYTF
TGTGCCAGCAGTGAAGGGGAGATCTATGGCTACACCTTC
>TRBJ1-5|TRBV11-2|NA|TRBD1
CASSSTTTGGDGQPQHF
TGTGCCAGCAGCTCGACCACCACAGGGGGGGACGGACAGCCCCAGCATTTT
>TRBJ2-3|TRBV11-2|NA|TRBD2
CASSLDRIAGFTDTQYF
TGTGCCAGCAGCTTAGATAGAATAGCGGGGTTCACAGATACGCAGTATTTT
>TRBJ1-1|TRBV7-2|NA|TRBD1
CASSSPTGAPNTEAFF
TGTGCCAGCAGCTCCCCGACAGGGGCTCCTAACACTGAAGCTTTCTTT
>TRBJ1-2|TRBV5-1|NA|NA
CASSPGENYGYTF
TGCGCCAGCAGCCCTGGAGAGAACTATGGCTACACCTTC
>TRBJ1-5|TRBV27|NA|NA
CASSAGGGGQPQHF
TGTGCCAGCAGTGCCGGAGGGGGAGGGCAGCCCCAGCATTTT
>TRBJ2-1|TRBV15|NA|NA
CATSRDINEQFF
TGTGCCACCAGCAGAGATATCAATGAGCAGTTCTTC
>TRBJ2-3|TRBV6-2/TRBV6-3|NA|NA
CASSPYGLSRDTQYF
TGTGCCAGCAGTCCCTATGGACTTTCGCGAGATACGCAGTATTTT
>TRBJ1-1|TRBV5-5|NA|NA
CASSLKGFGEAFF
TGTGCCAGCAGCTTGAAGGGGTTTGGTGAAGCTTTCTTT